This T cell receptor (beta chain) was documented in a study of low-dose radiotherapy and immunotherapy resistance in tumors. TRAV- and TRBV-specific primers were used for first-strand cDNA, which covered alpha and beta chains. TCRs were amplified for 20 to 25 PCR cycles with a constant-region primer and V-primer adapter. TCRdb reanalysed the reads using MiXCR and keeps one entry per CDR3 protein. This table has 85,000 to 95,000 distinct CDR3 sequences, 20% to 25% appearing once. Noted time point: after trial treatment. Treatment: LDRT plus nivolumab, ipilimumab, low-dose cyclophosphamide and aspirin (RACIN trial). Germline assignment: CDR1 MRHNA and CDR2 SNTAGT. Trimming removed 9 bases at V and 6 bases at J, with 3 bases between. This CDR3 comprises 8 residues.

The source of this sequence is a female donor with ovarian cancer. This sequence joins TRBV6-4 and TRBJ2-7; D is uncertain. The specimen comprised PBMCs, sampled after low-dose radiotherapy plus immunotherapy. CDR3 sequence reads: CASIEQYF. CDR3 sequence (DNA): TGTGCCAGTATCGAGCAGTACTTC.